This TCR beta chain came from a study of radiotherapy plus CTLA-4 blockade in lung cancer. Study in general: Of all patients, more than 15% responded objectively and about 30% showed disease control.

Findings and limits, study-wide: Peripheral blood showed expansion of tumor-derived TCR clones after radiotherapy and ipilimumab. Reported findings show early blood T cell clone dynamics, with interferon-beta, best predicted response.

The CDR3 covers 15 residues. The germline gives CDR1 LNHNV, CDR2 YYDKDF (reference sequence). The V end was cut by 3 bases, the J end by 5 bases, with 13 bases between. CTLA-4 blockade using ipilimumab, together with focal radiation, was received by patients with chemo-refractory metastatic non-small-cell lung cancer. Sequenced by immunoSEQ multiplex PCR; TCRdb stores in-frame clones only, minus some. The data contain 130,000 or so clones, approximately 90% of them singletons. With regard to this clone: Its specificity is unknown.

The sequencing used peripheral blood, collected from a patient treated with radiotherapy plus ipilimumab. This receptor was obtained from a human donor with non-small cell lung cancer that progressed on radiotherapy plus ipilimumab. The chain recombines TRBV15 with TRBJ1-4, with D perhaps TRBD1 (6 bases). The CDR3 is CATSRATGLNEKLFF. In DNA form, the CDR3 reads TGTGCCACCAGCAGGGCGACAGGTCTGAATGAAAAACTGTTTTTT.